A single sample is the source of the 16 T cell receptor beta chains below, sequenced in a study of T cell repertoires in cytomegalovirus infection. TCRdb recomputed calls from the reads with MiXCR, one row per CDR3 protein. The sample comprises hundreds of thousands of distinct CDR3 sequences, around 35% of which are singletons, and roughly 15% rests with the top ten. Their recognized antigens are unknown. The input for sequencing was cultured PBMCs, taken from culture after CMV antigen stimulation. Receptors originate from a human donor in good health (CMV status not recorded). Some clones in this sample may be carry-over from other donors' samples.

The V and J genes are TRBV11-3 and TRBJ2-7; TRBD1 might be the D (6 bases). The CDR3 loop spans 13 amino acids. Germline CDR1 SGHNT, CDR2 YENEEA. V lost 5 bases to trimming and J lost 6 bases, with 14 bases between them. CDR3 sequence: CASSVNRESEQYV. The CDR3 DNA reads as TGTGCCAGCAGCGTCAACAGGGAGTCCGAGCAGTACGTC.

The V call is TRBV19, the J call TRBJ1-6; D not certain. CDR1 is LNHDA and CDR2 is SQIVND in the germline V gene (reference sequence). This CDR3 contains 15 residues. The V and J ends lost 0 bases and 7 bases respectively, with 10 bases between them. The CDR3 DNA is TGTGCCAGTAGTATAGACCGGACGGTGAATTCACCCCTCCACTTT. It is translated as CASSIDRTVNSPLHF.

The CDR3 coding sequence is TGTGCCAGCAGGGGGCCCGGGACGGGCTCCTACGTTTGGTACTTC. Translation: CASRGPGTGSYVWYF. The chain carries TRBV7-2 and TRBJ2-7, with D possibly being TRBD1 or TRBD2 (5 bases each). The CDR3 extends over 15 amino acids. Germline CDR1 reads SGHTA; CDR2 reads FQGNSA. The V and J ends lost 6 bases and 12 bases respectively, with 27 bases between them.

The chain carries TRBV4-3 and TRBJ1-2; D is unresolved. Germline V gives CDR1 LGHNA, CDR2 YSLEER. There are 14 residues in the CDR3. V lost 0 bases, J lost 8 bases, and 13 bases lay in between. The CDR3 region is CASSQDRWLSGYTF. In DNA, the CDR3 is TGCGCCAGCAGCCAAGATCGTTGGCTTTCGGGCTACACCTTC.

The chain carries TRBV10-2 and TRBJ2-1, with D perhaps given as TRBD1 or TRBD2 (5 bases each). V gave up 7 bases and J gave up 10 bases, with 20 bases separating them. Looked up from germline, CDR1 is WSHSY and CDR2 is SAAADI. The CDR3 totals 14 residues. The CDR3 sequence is CASIKRDPHGEQFF. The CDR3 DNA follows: TGCGCCAGCATCAAACGGGACCCACATGGGGAGCAGTTCTTC.

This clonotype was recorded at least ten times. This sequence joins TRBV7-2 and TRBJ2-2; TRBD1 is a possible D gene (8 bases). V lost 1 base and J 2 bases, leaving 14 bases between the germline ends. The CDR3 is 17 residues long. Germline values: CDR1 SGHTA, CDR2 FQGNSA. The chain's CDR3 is CASSLDRGGTNTGELFF. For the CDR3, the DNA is TGTGCCAGCAGCTTAGACAGGGGGGGTACCAACACCGGGGAGCTGTTTTTT.

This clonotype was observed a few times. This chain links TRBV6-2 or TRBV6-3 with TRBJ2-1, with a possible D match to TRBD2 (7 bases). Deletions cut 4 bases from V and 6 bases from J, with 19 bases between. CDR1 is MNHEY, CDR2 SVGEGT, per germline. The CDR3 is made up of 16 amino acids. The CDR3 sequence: CASSSWGGAHINEQFF. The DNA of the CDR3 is TGTGCCAGCAGTTCGTGGGGGGGGGCCCACATCAATGAGCAGTTCTTC.

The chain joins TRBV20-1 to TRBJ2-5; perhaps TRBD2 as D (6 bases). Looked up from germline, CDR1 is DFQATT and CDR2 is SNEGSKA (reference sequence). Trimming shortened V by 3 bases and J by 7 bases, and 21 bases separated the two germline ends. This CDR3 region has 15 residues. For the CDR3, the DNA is TGCAGTGCTAGTAGGTTAGCGGTGGGCCGTGGGACCCAGTACTTC. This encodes CSASRLAVGRGTQYF.

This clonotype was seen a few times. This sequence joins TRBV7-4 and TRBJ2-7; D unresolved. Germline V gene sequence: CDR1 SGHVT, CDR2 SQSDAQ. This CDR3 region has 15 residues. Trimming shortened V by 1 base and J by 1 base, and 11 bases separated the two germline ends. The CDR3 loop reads CASSLVGSSSYEQYF. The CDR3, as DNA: TGTGCCAGCAGCTTAGTGGGCAGTTCGTCCTACGAGCAGTACTTC.

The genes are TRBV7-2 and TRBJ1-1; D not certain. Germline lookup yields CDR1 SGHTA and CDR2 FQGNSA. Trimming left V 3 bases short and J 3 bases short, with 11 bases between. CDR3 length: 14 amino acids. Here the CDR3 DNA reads TGTGCCAGCAGCTTTCACGGCCGGGACACTGAAGCTTTCTTT. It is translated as CASSFHGRDTEAFF.

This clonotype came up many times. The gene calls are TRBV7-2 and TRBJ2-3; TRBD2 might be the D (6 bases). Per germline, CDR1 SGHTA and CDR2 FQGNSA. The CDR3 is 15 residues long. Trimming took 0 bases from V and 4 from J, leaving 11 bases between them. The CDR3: CASSLAFGSADTQYF. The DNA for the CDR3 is TGTGCCAGCAGCTTAGCTTTCGGGAGTGCAGATACGCAGTATTTT.

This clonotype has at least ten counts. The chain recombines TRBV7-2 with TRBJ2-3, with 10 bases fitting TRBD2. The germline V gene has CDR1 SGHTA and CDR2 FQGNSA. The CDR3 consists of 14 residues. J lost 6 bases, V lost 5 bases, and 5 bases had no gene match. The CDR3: CASSNTAGGDTQYF. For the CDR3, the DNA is TGTGCCAGCAGCAATACAGCGGGAGGGGATACGCAGTATTTT.

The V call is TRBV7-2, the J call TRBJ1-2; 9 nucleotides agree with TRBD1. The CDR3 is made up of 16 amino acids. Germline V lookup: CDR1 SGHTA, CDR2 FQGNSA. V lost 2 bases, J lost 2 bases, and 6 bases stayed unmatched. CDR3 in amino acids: CASSLPGQGPNYGYTF. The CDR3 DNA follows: TGTGCCAGCAGCTTACCGGGACAGGGTCCCAACTATGGCTACACCTTC.

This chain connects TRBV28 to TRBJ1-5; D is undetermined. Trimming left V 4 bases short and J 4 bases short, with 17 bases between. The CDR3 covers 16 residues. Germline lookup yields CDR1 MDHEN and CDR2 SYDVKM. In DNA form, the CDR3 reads TGTGCCAGCAGTTCCCGGACCGGGTCGGAAAATCAGCCCCAGCATTTT. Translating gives CASSSRTGSENQPQHF.

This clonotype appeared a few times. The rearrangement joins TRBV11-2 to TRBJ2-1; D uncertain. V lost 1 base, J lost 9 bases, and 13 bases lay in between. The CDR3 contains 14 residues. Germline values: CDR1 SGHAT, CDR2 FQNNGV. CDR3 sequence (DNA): TGTGCCAGCAGCTTAGCGGAGCACGGGCTTGAGCAGTTCTTC. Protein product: CASSLAEHGLEQFF. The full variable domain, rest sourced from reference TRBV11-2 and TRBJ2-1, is EAGVAQSPRYKIIEKRQSVAFWCNPISGHATLYWYQQILGQGPKLLIQFQNNGVVDDSQLPKDRFSAERLKGVDSTLKIQPAKLEDSAVYLCASSLAEHGLEQFFGPGTRLTVL.

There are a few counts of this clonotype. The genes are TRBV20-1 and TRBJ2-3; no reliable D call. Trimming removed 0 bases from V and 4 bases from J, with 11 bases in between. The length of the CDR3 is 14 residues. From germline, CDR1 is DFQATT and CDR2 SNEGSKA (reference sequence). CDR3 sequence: CSARDSRSADTQYF. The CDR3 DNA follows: TGCAGTGCTAGAGATAGTCGAAGCGCAGATACGCAGTATTTT.